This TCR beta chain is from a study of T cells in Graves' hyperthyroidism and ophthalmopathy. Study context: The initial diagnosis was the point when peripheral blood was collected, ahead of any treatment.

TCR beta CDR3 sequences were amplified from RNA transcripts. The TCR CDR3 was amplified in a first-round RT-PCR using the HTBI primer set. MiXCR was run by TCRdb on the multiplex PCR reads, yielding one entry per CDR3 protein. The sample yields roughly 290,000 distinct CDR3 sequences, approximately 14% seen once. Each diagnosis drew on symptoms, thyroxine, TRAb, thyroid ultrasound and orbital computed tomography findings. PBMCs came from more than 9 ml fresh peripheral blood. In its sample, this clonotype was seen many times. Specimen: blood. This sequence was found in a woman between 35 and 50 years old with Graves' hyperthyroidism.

In nucleotides, the CDR3 is TGTGCCAGCAGCCAAGGACCGGGACTAGAGCAGTTCTTC. Translating gives CASSQGPGLEQFF. The gene calls are TRBV3-1 and TRBJ2-1; 7 nucleotides align to TRBD2. Per the germline V gene, CDR1 is LGHDT and CDR2 is YNNKEL (reference sequence). V was pared by 1 base and J by 10 bases, with 4 bases of the junction left unmatched. CDR3 size: 13 residues.